Listed here is a single TCR beta chain. Its antigen remains unknown. Clones were read by immunoSEQ multiplex PCR, and TCRdb kept only the in-frame ones, dropping some. The table includes about 63,000 clones, 57% detected once. The data stem from a study of cytotoxic CD8 clonotypes in ibrutinib-treated CLL. Looking at the study overall: Patients: roughly 11 relapsed/refractory, roughly 15 treatment-naive, roughly 18 IGHV unmutated.

Notes on the study in general: Baseline values of clonality outstripped age-matched healthy donors and followed circulating CD8+ T-cell counts.

With 5 bases removed from V and 7 bases from J, the gap between germline ends came to 11 bases. The CDR3 consists of 12 residues. Germline V gene sequence: CDR1 SGHAT, CDR2 FQNNGV. The TCR comes from a human donor with chronic lymphocytic leukemia. This specimen consisted of PBMCs, obtained after 12 months of ibrutinib treatment. The rearrangement uses TRBV11-2 and TRBJ1-2, with no clear D. CDR3 protein: CASSRVGFGYTF. CDR3 sequence (DNA): TGTGCCAGCAGCAGAGTAGGGTTTGGCTACACCTTC.